This section outlines one T cell receptor beta chain sequence together with its context. The sample holds one count of this clone. Its antigen specificity is not known. No much larger clone exists at a distance of one base, and base qualities are not known. Explained via the paper, the time point label denotes: cycle 2 day 1 (C2D1) of nivolumab. Every trial patient had relapsed following autologous stem cell transplantation, and prior brentuximab vedotin exposure was what differed among cohorts A, B and C. The trial cohort comprised approximately 55 patients with relapsed/refractory classical Hodgkin lymphoma whose best overall responses were complete response, partial response or progressive disease. In the multi-cohort phase II CheckMate 205 trial, trial patients received single-agent nivolumab. An independent review committee assessed best overall response by applying the 2007 International Working Group response criteria. PBMCs from the trial were collected at three points: immediately before nivolumab initiation (C1D1), and during therapy at cycle 2 day 1 and cycle 4 day 1. Peripheral blood was collected in 8 mL Vacutainer Cell Preparation Tubes, from which PBMCs were isolated by centrifugation and then cryopreserved.

Genomic DNA was isolated using the Qiagen DNeasy kit from unsorted PBMCs as well as from negatively selected CD4+ and CD8+ fractions. TCR beta CDR3 regions were subjected to amplification by immunoSEQ multiplex PCR with primers that anneal to V and J segments. Amplification bias was minimized using a synthetic immune receptor repertoire, and residual bias was removed computationally after sequencing. Under the source paper's analysis protocol: Repertoire diversity was quantified as the Shannon entropy index using custom Python scripts. Unsorted, CD4+ and CD8+ repertoires were analyzed separately, except for combined analyses in which CD4+ and CD8+ sequences were merged in silico. Clonal expansion was defined as at least a 2-fold frequency increase after treatment relative to C1D1, with a pseudocount of 0.5 for undetected baseline clones. Singleton clones were defined as clones with 0 or 1 copy at C1D1, and non-singleton clones were defined as clones with 2 or more copies. By matching protein sequences in sorted samples from the same patient, clones expanded in unsorted samples were annotated as CD4+, CD8+ or unknown. Wilcoxon tests on paired samples were used to test diversity changes from C1D1 to C4D1. TCRdb stores this immuneACCESS table with in-frame sequences only. Part of the clones is absent; in the studies checked, under half of the shortfall reflects unresolved V genes, and no reason is known for the rest. The V and J calls and clone size are taken from that table; D and trimming were inferred from the DNA. This sample has under 95,000 clones in its table, and 92% of those were observed once. Approximately 2.5% of the sample belongs to the ten largest clones.

From cysteine to phenylalanine, the CDR3 is 13 amino acids long. Of the read, only the CDR3 DNA is kept; its 39 bases are in frame from base 1. Trimming at the junction amounts to 5 bases on V and 1 base on J, and the germline ends lie 8 bases apart. For CDR1 and CDR2, the germline V gene (reference sequence) lists SEHNR and FQNEAQ. The data were obtained in a study of PD-1 blockade in classical Hodgkin lymphoma (dated by TCRdb to 2018 to 2021). About the investigation overall: Nivolumab dosing was 3 mg/kg intravenously every 2 weeks, continuing until either disease progression or unacceptable toxicity. The study used CyTOF and TCR beta sequencing to define a peripheral blood immune signature of response to PD-1 blockade in classical Hodgkin lymphoma. Broader findings and caveats from the paper: Trial patients with a complete response had baseline diversity similar to that of newly diagnosed patients, while partial responders and progressors had significantly lower diversity. The study was limited to a single clinical trial cohort, and causes of repertoire differences, possibly disease activity or prior therapy, remained undefined. Patients starting nivolumab less than 1 year after ASCT had lower diversity and were excluded from later analyses to avoid confounding by immune reconstitution. A significant rise by C4D1 was seen in CD4+ but not CD8+ TCR diversity (p=0.0027 vs p=0.16), with the rise being most apparent in complete responders (p=0.02). Baseline TCR diversity was reported to be lower in newly diagnosed patients than in healthy donors and to be lower still in relapsed/refractory patients.

Sample: peripheral blood mononuclear cells (PBMCs), taken before the second cycle of nivolumab. This receptor was identified in a human donor with classical Hodgkin lymphoma. The V and J genes are TRBV7-9 and TRBJ1-1; the D gene assignment is ambiguous. The DNA sequence is as follows: TGTGCCAGCAGCCTGGTAGAGAACACTGAAGCTTTCTTT. Its protein product is CASSLVENTEAFF.